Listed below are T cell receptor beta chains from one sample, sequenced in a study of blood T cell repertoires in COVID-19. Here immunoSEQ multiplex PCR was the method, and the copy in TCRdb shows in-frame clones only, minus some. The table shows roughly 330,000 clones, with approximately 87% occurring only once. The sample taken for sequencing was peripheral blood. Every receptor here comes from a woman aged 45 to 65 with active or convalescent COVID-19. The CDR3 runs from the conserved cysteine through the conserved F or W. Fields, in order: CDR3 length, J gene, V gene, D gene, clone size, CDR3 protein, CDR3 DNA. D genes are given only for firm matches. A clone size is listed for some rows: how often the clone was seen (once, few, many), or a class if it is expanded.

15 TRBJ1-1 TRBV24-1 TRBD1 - CATSDRQGLNTEAFF TGTGCCACCAGTGATCGACAGGGGCTTAACACTGAAGCTTTCTTT
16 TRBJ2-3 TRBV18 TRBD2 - CASSRTSGGFPDTQYF TGTGCCAGCTCGCGCACTAGCGGGGGGTTTCCAGATACGCAGTATTTT
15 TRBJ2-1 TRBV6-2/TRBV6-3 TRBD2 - CASSRAGTSYNEQFF TGTGCCAGCAGTCGAGCGGGGACTTCCTACAATGAGCAGTTCTTC
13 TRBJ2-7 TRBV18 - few CASSPTRENEQYF TGTGCCAGCTCACCCACTCGGGAAAACGAGCAGTACTTC
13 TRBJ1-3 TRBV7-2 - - CASSPDTRNTIYF TGTGCCAGCAGCCCAGACACCAGAAACACCATATATTTT
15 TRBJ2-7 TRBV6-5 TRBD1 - CASSPGTGGPYEQYF TGTGCCAGCAGCCCCGGGACAGGGGGACCCTACGAGCAGTACTTC
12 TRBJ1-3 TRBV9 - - CASSPPEDTIYF TGTGCCAGCAGCCCCCCCGAGGACACCATATATTTT
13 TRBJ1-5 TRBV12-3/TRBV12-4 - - CASSLTVQQPQHF TGTGCCAGCAGTTTGACAGTCCAGCAGCCCCAGCATTTT
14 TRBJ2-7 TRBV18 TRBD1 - CASSRGQGAYEQYF TGTGCCAGCTCACGGGGACAGGGCGCCTACGAGCAGTACTTC
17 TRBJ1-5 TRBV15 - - CATSRRNRTYSNQPQHF TGTGCCACCAGCAGAAGGAACAGAACCTATAGCAATCAGCCCCAGCATTTT
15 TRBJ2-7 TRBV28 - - CASRPGTYSSYEQYF TGTGCCAGCAGACCCGGGACTTATAGCTCCTACGAGCAGTACTTC
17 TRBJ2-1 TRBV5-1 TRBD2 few CASSLDLAGGRYNEQFF TGCGCCAGCAGCTTGGACTTAGCGGGGGGTCGTTACAATGAGCAGTTCTTC
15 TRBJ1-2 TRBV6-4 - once CASSDYVRVNYGYTF TGTGCCAGCAGTGACTATGTGCGGGTAAACTATGGCTACACCTTC